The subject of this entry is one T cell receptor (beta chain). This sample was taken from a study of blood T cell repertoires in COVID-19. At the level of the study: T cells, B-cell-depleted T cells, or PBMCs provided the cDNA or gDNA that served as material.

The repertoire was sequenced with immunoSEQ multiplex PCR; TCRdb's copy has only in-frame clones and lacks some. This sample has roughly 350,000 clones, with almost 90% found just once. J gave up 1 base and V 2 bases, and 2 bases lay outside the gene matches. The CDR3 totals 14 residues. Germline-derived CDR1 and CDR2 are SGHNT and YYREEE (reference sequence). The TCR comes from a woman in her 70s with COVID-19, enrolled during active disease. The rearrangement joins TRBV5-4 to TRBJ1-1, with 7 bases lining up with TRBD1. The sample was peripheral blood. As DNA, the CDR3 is TGTGCCAGCAGCTTAGACAGGGCGAACACTGAAGCTTTCTTT. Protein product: CASSLDRANTEAFF.